The 2 T cell receptor beta chains listed next were all sequenced from one sample in a study of vaccination and CD4 T cells after COVID-19 (dated 2022 in TCRdb). These TCRs' antigens remain unknown. This specimen's treatment or condition label, interpreted: roughly 10-day PBMC culture with coronavirus spike peptide pools or control peptides (ViraFEST assay). Libraries were made using PCR. Sequencing took place on an Illumina iSeq 100. DNA from cultured CD4+ T cells was subjected to TCR sequencing with the Oncomine TCR Beta short-read assay at the Johns Hopkins FTIC core. In-frame beta chains were kept once TCRdb had trimmed the public reads at Q25 with fastp and called clones with MiXCR. Rows are combined by CDR3 protein, so each entry shows the most common genes and DNA. The sample has some 20,000 distinct CDR3 sequences on record, 55% of them singletons. The ten largest clones take up around 9% of the sample.

The material sequenced was CD4+ T cells from blood, cultured in vitro. These receptors all come from a human donor who had recovered from COVID-19.

V usage is TRBV19 and J usage is TRBJ1-2; weak D call: TRBD1 (5 bases). The CDR3 runs 16 residues. Germline V gene data show CDR1 as LNHDA and CDR2 as SQIVND (reference sequence). V was cut by 1 base and J by 1 base, with 13 bases left in between. CDR3 region: CASSIGGAGRNYGYTF. DNA of the CDR3: TGTGCCAGTAGTATAGGAGGGGCAGGACGTAACTATGGCTACACCTTC.

The chain uses TRBV20-1 and TRBJ1-4; D is unresolved. This CDR3 spans 12 amino acids. Trimming cost V 2 bases and J 7 bases, with 8 bases left between them. CDR1 is DFQATT, CDR2 SNEGSKA, per germline (reference sequence). The CDR3 bases are TGCAGTGCTAGAAGAGGAGGTGAAAAACTGTTTTTT. The encoded protein is CSARRGGEKLFF.